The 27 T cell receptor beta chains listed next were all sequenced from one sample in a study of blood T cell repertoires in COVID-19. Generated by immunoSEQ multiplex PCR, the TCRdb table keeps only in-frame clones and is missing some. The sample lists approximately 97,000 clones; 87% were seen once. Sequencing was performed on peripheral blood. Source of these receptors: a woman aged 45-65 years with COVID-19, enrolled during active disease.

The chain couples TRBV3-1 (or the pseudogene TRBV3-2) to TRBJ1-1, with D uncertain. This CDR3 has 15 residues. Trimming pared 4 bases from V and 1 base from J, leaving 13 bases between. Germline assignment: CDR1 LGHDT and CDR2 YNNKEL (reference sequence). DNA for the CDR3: TGTGCCAGCAGCCGACTCGGGGATGGGAACACTGAAGCTTTCTTT. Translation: CASSRLGDGNTEAFF.

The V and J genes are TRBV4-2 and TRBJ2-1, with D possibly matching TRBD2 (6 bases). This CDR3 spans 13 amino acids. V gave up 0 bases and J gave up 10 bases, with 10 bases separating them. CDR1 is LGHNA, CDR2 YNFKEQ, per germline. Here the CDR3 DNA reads TGTGCCAGCAGCCAAGAGGGAGGTTGGGAGCAGTTCTTC. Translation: CASSQEGGWEQFF.

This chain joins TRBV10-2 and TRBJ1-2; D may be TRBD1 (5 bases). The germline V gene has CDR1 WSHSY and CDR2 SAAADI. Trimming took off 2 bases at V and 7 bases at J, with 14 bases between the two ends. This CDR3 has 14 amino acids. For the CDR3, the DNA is TGCGCCAGCAGTGAGACGCAGGGAATGGGTGGCTACACCTTC. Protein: CASSETQGMGGYTF.

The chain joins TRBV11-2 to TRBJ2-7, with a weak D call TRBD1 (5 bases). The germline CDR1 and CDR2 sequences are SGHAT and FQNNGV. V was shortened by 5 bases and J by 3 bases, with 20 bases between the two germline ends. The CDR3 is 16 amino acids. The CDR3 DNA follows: TGTGCCAGCAGCCGTGTTATAACAGGCCATTACTACGAGCAGTACTTC. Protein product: CASSRVITGHYYEQYF.

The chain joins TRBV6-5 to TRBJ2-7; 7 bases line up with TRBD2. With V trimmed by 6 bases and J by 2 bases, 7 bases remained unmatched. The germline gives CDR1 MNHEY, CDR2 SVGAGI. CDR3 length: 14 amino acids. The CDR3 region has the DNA TGTGCCAGCAGCAGTCGGGGAGGGGCCTACGAGCAGTACTTC. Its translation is CASSSRGGAYEQYF.

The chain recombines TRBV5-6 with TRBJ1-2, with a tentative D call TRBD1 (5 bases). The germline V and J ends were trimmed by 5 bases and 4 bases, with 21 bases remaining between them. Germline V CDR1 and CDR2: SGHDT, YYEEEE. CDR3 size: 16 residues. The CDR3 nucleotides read TGTGCCAGCAGTTCGACAGATAGGGAAGGCTTCTATGGCTACACCTTC. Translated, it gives CASSSTDREGFYGYTF. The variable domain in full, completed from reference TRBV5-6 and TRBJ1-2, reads DAGVTQSPTHLIKTRGQQVTLRCSPKSGHDTVSWYQQALGQGPQFIFQYYEEEERQRGNFPDRFSGHQFPNYSSELNVNALLLGDSALYLCASSSTDREGFYGYTFGSGTRLTVV.

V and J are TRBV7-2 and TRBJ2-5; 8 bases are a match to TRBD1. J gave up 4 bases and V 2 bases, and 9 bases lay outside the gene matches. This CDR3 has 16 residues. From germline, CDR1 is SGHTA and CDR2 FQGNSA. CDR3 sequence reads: CASSLRQGAVGETQYF. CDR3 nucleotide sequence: TGTGCCAGCAGCTTACGGCAGGGGGCCGTGGGAGAGACCCAGTACTTC.

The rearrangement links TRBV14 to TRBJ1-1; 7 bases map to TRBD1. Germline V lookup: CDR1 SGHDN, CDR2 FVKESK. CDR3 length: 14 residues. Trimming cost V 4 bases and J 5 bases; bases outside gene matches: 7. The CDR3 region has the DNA TGTGCCAGCAGCCCACCGGACAGGTTTACTGAAGCTTTCTTT. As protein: CASSPPDRFTEAFF.

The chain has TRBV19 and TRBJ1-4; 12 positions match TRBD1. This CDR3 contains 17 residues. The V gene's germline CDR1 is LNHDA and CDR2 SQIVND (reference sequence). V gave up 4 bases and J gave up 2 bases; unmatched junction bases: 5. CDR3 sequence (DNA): TGTGCCAGTAGTAACAGGGACAGGGGGCAGACTAATGAAAAACTGTTTTTT. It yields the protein CASSNRDRGQTNEKLFF.

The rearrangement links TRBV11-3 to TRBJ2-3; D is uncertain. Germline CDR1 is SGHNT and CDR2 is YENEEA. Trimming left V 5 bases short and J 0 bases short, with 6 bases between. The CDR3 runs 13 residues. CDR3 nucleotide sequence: TGTGCCAGCAGCCGGTTAAGCACAGATACGCAGTATTTT. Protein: CASSRLSTDTQYF. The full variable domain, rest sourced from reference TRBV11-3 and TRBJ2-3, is EAGVVQSPRYKIIEKKQPVAFWCNPISGHNTLYWYLQNLGQGPELLIRYENEEAVDDSQLPKDRFSAERLKGVDSTLKIQPAELGDSAVYLCASSRLSTDTQYFGPGTRLTVL.

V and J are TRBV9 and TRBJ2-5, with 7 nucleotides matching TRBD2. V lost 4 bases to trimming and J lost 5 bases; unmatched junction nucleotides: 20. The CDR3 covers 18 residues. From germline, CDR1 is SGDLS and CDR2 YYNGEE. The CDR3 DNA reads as TGTGCCAGCAGCCGCAGGCCGGGGGGAGGAGTGGTTTGGGAGACCCAGTACTTC. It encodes CASSRRPGGGVVWETQYF.

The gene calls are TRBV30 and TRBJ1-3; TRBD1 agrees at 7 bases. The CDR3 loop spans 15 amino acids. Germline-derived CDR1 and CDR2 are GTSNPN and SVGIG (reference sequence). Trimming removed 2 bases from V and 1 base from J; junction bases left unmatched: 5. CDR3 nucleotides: TGTGCCTGGAGTAAGGGGGCAGCGTCTGGAAACACCATATATTTT. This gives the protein CAWSKGAASGNTIYF.

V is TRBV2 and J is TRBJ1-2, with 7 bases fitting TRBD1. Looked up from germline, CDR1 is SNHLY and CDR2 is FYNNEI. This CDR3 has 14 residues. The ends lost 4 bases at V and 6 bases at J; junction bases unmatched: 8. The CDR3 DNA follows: TGTGCCAGCAGTGGGGACAGCAAATCCCATGGCTACACCTTC. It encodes CASSGDSKSHGYTF.

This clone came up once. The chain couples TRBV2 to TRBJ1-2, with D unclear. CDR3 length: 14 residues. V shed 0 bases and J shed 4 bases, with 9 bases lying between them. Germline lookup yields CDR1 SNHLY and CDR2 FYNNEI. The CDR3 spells CASSEAPGGYGYTF. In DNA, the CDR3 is TGTGCCAGCAGTGAAGCTCCGGGTGGCTATGGCTACACCTTC.

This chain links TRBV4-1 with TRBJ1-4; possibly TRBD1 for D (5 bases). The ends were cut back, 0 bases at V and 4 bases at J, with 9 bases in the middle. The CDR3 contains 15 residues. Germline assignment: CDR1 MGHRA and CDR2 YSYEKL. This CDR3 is CASSQDRGFNEKLFF. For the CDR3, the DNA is TGCGCCAGCAGCCAAGATCGGGGGTTTAATGAAAAACTGTTTTTT.

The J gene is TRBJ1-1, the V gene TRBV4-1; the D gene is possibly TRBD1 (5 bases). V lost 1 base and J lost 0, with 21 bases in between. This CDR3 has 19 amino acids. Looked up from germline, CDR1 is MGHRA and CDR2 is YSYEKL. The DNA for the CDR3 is TGCGCCAGCAGCCAAGTCTGGATGGGGGGAGACAGCATGAACACTGAAGCTTTCTTT. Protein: CASSQVWMGGDSMNTEAFF.

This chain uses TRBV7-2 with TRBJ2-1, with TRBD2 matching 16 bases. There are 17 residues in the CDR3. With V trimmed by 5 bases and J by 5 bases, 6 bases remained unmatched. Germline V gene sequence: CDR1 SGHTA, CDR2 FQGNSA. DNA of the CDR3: TGTGCCAGCAGCGAACCGGGACTAGCGGGGGGGAACAATGAGCAGTTCTTC. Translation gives CASSEPGLAGGNNEQFF.

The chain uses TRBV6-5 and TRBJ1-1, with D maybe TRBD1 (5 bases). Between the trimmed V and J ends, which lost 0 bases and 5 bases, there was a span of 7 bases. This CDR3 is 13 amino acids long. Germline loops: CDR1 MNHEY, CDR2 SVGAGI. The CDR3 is CASSYSGGTEAFF. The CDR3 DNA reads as TGTGCCAGCAGTTACTCGGGGGGGACTGAAGCTTTCTTT.

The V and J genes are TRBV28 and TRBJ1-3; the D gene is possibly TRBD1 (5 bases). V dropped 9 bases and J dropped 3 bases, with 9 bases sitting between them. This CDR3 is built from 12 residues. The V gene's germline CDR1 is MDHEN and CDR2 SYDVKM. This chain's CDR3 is CARGRGGNTIYF. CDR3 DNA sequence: TGTGCCAGGGGGAGGGGTGGAAACACCATATATTTT.

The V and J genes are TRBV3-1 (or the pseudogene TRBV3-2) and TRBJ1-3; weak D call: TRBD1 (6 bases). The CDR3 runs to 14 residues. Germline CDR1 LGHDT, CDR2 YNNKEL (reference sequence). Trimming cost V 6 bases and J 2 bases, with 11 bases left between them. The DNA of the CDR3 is TGTGCCAGCAGACGAGGGACACCTGGAAACACCATATATTTT. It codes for CASRRGTPGNTIYF.

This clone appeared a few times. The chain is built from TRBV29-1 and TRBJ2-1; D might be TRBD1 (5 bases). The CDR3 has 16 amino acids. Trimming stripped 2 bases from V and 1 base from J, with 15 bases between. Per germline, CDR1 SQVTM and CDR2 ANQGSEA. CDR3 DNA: TGCAGCGTTGAATTGCAGGGCCAGGGTTCCTACAATGAGCAGTTCTTC. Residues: CSVELQGQGSYNEQFF.

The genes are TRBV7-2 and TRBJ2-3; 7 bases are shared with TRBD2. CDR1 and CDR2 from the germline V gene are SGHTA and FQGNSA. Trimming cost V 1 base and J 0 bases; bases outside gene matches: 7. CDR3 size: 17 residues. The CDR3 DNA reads TGTGCCAGCAGCTTAGGCGGGGGACCTTATAGCACAGATACGCAGTATTTT. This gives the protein CASSLGGGPYSTDTQYF.

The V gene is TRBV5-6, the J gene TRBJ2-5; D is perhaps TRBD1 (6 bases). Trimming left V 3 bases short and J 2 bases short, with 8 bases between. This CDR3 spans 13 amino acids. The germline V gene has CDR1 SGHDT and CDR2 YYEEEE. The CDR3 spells CASSWDNQETQYF. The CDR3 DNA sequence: TGTGCCAGCAGCTGGGACAATCAAGAGACCCAGTACTTC. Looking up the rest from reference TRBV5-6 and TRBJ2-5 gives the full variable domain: DAGVTQSPTHLIKTRGQQVTLRCSPKSGHDTVSWYQQALGQGPQFIFQYYEEEERQRGNFPDRFSGHQFPNYSSELNVNALLLGDSALYLCASSWDNQETQYFGPGTRLLVL.

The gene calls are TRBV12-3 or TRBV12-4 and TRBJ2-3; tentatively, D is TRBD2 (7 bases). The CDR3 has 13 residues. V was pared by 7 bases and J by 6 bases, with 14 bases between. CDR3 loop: CASNREGRDTQYF. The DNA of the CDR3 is TGTGCCAGCAACAGGGAGGGGAGGGATACGCAGTATTTT.

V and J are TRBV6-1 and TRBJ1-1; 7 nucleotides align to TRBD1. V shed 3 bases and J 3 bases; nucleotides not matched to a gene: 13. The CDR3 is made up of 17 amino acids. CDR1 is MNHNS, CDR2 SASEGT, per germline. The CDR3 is CASSDPAEGARYTEAFF. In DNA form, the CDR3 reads TGTGCCAGCAGTGACCCCGCGGAGGGGGCAAGGTACACTGAAGCTTTCTTT.

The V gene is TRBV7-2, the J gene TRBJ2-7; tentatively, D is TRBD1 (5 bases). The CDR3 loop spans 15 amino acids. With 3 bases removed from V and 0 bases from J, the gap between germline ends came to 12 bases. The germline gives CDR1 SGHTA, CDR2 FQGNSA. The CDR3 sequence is CASSFPQGFSYEQYF. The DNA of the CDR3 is TGTGCCAGCAGCTTCCCCCAGGGCTTCTCCTACGAGCAGTACTTC.

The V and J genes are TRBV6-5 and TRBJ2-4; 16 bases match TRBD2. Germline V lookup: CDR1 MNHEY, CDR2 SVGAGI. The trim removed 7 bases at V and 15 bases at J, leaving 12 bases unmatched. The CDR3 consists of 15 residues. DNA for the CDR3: TGTGCCAGCAAAGACTCGGGACTAGCGGGGGGGTTAGGGTACTTC. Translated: CASKDSGLAGGLGYF.